This entry describes one T cell receptor beta chain. V was pared by 3 bases and J by 7 bases, with 15 bases between. This CDR3 contains 15 residues. Per germline, CDR1 KGHSH and CDR2 LQKENI. The authors' processing: Cell counts per sample came from amplifying reference gene primers. Here immunoSEQ multiplex PCR was the method, and the copy in TCRdb shows in-frame clones only, minus some. That table supplies the V and J calls and clone size; D and trimming were determined from the DNA. Of roughly 200,000 clones listed, over 80% are singletons. The record originates from a study of blood T cell repertoires in COVID-19. Study details: There were acute and convalescent COVID-19 samples, and they came from the United States, Italy and Spain. T cells, B-cell-depleted T cells, or PBMCs provided the cDNA or gDNA that served as material.

The receptor's source is a man aged 35 to 55 with acute or convalescent COVID-19. The specimen sequenced was peripheral blood. The chain links TRBV18 to TRBJ1-4; D may be TRBD1 (5 bases). The DNA of the CDR3 is TGTGCCAGCTCACCTCTGACAGCGCGGGGTGAAAAACTGTTTTTT. Amino acids: CASSPLTARGEKLFF.